These 20 T cell receptor beta chains came from one sample sequenced in a study of T cells in tumors after PD-1 blockade. Libraries were prepared by immunoSEQ multiplex PCR; TCRdb keeps only in-frame clonotypes and omits some of them. The table records around 50,000 clones, about four fifths of them present only once. Material: PBMCs, obtained before anti-PD-1 treatment. The receptor set was obtained from a human donor with basal cell carcinoma.

The V call is TRBV5-4, the J call TRBJ2-7; 14 bases line up with TRBD2. Losses at the gene ends were 3 bases for V and 6 bases for J; bases not matched to a gene: 8. The CDR3 sequence is 16 residues long. CDR1 and CDR2 from the germline V gene are SGHNT and YYREEE (reference sequence). CDR3 protein: CASSWGGLAGGFEQYF. The CDR3 region has the DNA TGTGCCAGCAGCTGGGGAGGACTAGCGGGGGGCTTCGAGCAGTACTTC.

The chain employs TRBV4-1 and TRBJ2-7; D not certain. The CDR3 extends over 15 amino acids. The V end lost 0 bases, the J end lost 4 bases, and 13 bases lay between the germline ends. Germline V gene lookup returns CDR1 MGHRA and CDR2 YSYEKL. The CDR3 sequence is CASSQDDNPRYEQYF. Written as DNA, the CDR3 is TGCGCCAGCAGCCAAGATGACAATCCTAGGTACGAGCAGTACTTC.

V usage is TRBV28 and J usage is TRBJ2-1; TRBD2 agrees at 9 bases. The CDR3 is made up of 15 amino acids. Looked up from germline, CDR1 is MDHEN and CDR2 is SYDVKM. J lost 9 bases, V lost 6 bases, and 12 bases had no gene match. The CDR3 loop reads CASSGSGRRGGEQFF. CDR3 bases: TGTGCCAGCAGCGGAAGCGGGAGGCGAGGGGGTGAGCAGTTCTTC.

The chain recombines TRBV10-3 with TRBJ2-3; D not resolved. This CDR3 is built from 13 residues. The V end lost 6 bases, the J end lost 2 bases, and 9 bases lay between the germline ends. Germline-derived CDR1 and CDR2 are ENHRY and SYGVKD. Written as DNA, the CDR3 is TGTGCCATCAGCCGCGAAGCCACAGATACGCAGTATTTT. Amino acids: CAISREATDTQYF.

Here the CDR3 reads CASSWGLAGGLYEQYF. CDR3 nucleotides: TGTGCCAGCAGCTGGGGACTAGCGGGAGGGCTTTACGAGCAGTACTTC. V usage is TRBV13 and J usage is TRBJ2-7, with 16 nucleotides matching TRBD2. This CDR3 contains 16 residues. The trim removed 4 bases at V and 4 bases at J, leaving 4 bases unmatched. The germline V gene encodes CDR1 PRHDT and CDR2 FYEKMQ (reference sequence).

The V gene is TRBV6-4, the J gene TRBJ2-7; 9 bases line up with TRBD2. Trimming removed 2 bases from V and 5 bases from J; junction bases left unmatched: 4. Germline CDR1 and CDR2: MRHNA and SNTAGT. CDR3 length: 14 amino acids. CDR3 protein: CASSDMAGGNEQYF. CDR3 DNA: TGTGCCAGCAGTGACATGGCGGGGGGGAACGAGCAGTACTTC.

This clone was observed a few times. CDR3 in DNA: TGCGCCAGCAGCTTGGGGGGTAGCGGTTCACCCCTCCACTTT. It is translated as CASSLGGSGSPLHF. The chain couples TRBV5-1 to TRBJ1-6; D not certain. Germline V gives CDR1 SGHRS, CDR2 YFSETQ. This CDR3 is 14 amino acids long. The germline V and J ends were trimmed by 0 bases and 9 bases, with 10 bases remaining between them.

The chain is built from TRBV7-8 and TRBJ2-7, with D perhaps TRBD2 (7 bases). This CDR3 spans 16 amino acids. The V and J ends lost 1 base and 6 bases respectively, with 19 bases between them. CDR1 and CDR2 (germline): SGHVS, FQNEAQ. The CDR3 nucleotides read TGTGCCAGCAGCTTAGGGGGGGGCGGAGCAATCTTCGAGCAGTACTTC. Encoded protein: CASSLGGGGAIFEQYF. Drawing the rest from reference TRBV7-8 and TRBJ2-7, the complete variable domain is GAGVSQSPRYKVAKRGQDVALRCDPISGHVSLFWYQQALGQGPEFLTYFQNEAQLDKSGLPSDRFFAERPEGSVSTLKIQRTQQEDSAVYLCASSLGGGGAIFEQYFGPGTRLTVT.

This chain uses TRBV5-1 with TRBJ2-1; the match to TRBD2 covers 10 bases. V was pared by 3 bases and J by 3 bases, with 6 bases of the junction left unmatched. Germline V gene sequence: CDR1 SGHRS, CDR2 YFSETQ. This CDR3 contains 16 residues. The CDR3 sequence is CASSYSGLAIYNEQFF. The CDR3 DNA reads TGCGCCAGCAGCTACTCGGGACTAGCGATCTACAATGAGCAGTTCTTC.

The V call is TRBV5-4, the J call TRBJ2-7; the D gene could be TRBD1 or TRBD2 (5 bases each). The germline V and J ends were trimmed by 3 bases and 0 bases, with 7 bases remaining between them. Germline V CDR1 and CDR2: SGHNT, YYREEE (reference sequence). The CDR3 covers 13 residues. CDR3: CASSWDGSYEQYF. Here the CDR3 DNA reads TGTGCCAGCAGCTGGGACGGCTCCTACGAGCAGTACTTC.

This clone was seen once. CDR3 nucleotide sequence: TGCGCCAGCAGCTTGGGGGACAGGACCTCTGGAAACACCATATATTTT. This translates into CASSLGDRTSGNTIYF. The V and J genes are TRBV5-1 and TRBJ1-3, with TRBD1 matching over 8 bases. The CDR3 consists of 16 residues. CDR1 and CDR2 from the germline V gene are SGHRS and YFSETQ. With 0 bases clipped from V and 0 bases from J, the junction kept 2 bases outside the gene matches.

The CDR3 reads CASSPKLAGANTGELFF. The CDR3 DNA is TGTGCCAGCAGCCCAAAATTAGCGGGAGCGAACACCGGGGAGCTGTTTTTT. This chain connects TRBV9 to TRBJ2-2; 9 nucleotides agree with TRBD2. Unmatched junction bases numbered 7, after V lost 4 bases and J lost 0 bases. Germline values: CDR1 SGDLS, CDR2 YYNGEE. The CDR3 spans 17 residues.

The genes are TRBV7-8 and TRBJ2-5; 9 positions agree with TRBD1. Germline lookup yields CDR1 SGHVS and CDR2 FQNEAQ. J gave up 9 bases and V 6 bases, and 8 bases lay outside the gene matches. This CDR3 has 13 residues. The CDR3 here is CASRLTGGQAQYF. In nucleotides, the CDR3 is TGTGCCAGCAGGTTAACAGGGGGCCAAGCCCAGTACTTC.

The genes are TRBV18 and TRBJ1-2, with D unresolved. Germline CDR1 and CDR2: KGHSH and LQKENI. Trimming took 0 bases from V and 1 from J, leaving 9 bases between them. CDR3 length equals 15 residues. The CDR3 spells CASSPPVPVNYGYTF. The CDR3 bases are TGTGCCAGCTCACCACCGGTACCAGTTAACTATGGCTACACCTTC. The variable domain in full, with the rest retrieved from reference TRBV18 and TRBJ1-2, is NAGVMQNPRHLVRRRGQEARLRCSPMKGHSHVYWYRQLPEEGLKFMVYLQKENIIDESGMPKERFSAEFPKEGPSILRIQQVVRGDSAAYFCASSPPVPVNYGYTFGSGTRLTVV.

The chain links TRBV2 to TRBJ2-7, with no clear D. Germline lookup yields CDR1 SNHLY and CDR2 FYNNEI. V dropped 4 bases and J dropped 2 bases, with 9 bases sitting between them. This CDR3 comprises 13 residues. This chain's CDR3 is CASSVVKPYEQYF. For the CDR3, the DNA is TGTGCCAGCAGTGTTGTCAAACCCTACGAGCAGTACTTC.

The chain couples TRBV29-1 to TRBJ2-7; 8 bases agree with TRBD1. In germline, CDR1 is SQVTM, CDR2 ANQGSEA. The CDR3 totals 14 residues. Trimming took 0 bases from V and 3 from J; bases not matched to a gene: 4. The CDR3 here is CSVEDPGTGYEQYF. The CDR3 DNA reads as TGCAGCGTTGAAGATCCGGGGACAGGCTACGAGCAGTACTTC.

Only one count was recorded for this clone. This chain connects TRBV5-5 to TRBJ1-1; no firm D call. The length of the CDR3 is 14 residues. Germline CDR1 SGHKS, CDR2 YYEKEE (reference sequence). V was clipped by 4 bases and J by 0 bases, with 10 bases between them. The CDR3 DNA is TGTGCCAGCAGCCGACAACGTATGAACACTGAAGCTTTCTTT. This codes for CASSRQRMNTEAFF.

This clone was observed a single time. The rearrangement joins TRBV28 to TRBJ2-7, with 11 bases lining up with TRBD1. V gave up 7 bases and J gave up 7 bases; unmatched junction bases: 9. CDR1 MDHEN and CDR2 SYDVKM come from the germline V gene. The CDR3 loop spans 14 amino acids. The CDR3 region is CASTTDRGLGEQYF. In DNA, the CDR3 is TGTGCCAGCACTACGGACAGGGGGCTTGGGGAGCAGTACTTC.

Details on this clone: The junction departs from the called germline gene at one end, perhaps through a read error. The chain uses TRBV7-7 and TRBJ2-5; D perhaps matches TRBD1 (5 bases). Germline V lookup: CDR1 SSHAT, CDR2 FNYEAQ (reference sequence). The CDR3 totals 15 residues. The CDR3 protein is CASSLDRTGGLAQYF. CDR3 DNA: TGTGCTAGCAGCTTAGATCGAACAGGCGGATTGGCCCAGTACTTC.

The genes are TRBV4-1 and TRBJ2-1, with 8 positions matching TRBD2. Germline CDR1 is MGHRA and CDR2 is YSYEKL. The V segment lost 0 bases and the J segment 2 bases; nucleotides outside the gene matches: 6. CDR3 length equals 17 residues. The CDR3 spells CASSQDRGGVTYNEQFF. CDR3 bases: TGCGCCAGCAGCCAAGATCGGGGGGGAGTGACCTACAATGAGCAGTTCTTC.